Listed below are T cell receptor beta chains from one sample, sequenced in a study of CD8 T cells in ankylosing spondylitis. TCRdb analysed the 5' RACE reads with MiXCR anew, one entry per CDR3 protein. The table shows approximately 540,000 distinct CDR3 sequences, with approximately 11% occurring only once. The source material was blood, either unsorted or a sorted T cell fraction (not recorded which). These receptors were obtained from a male donor with ankylosing spondylitis. CDR3s include the opening cysteine and the closing phenylalanine or tryptophan. Fields, in order: clone size, V gene, D gene, J gene, CDR3 protein, CDR3 DNA. The D gene is left open where the match is weak. Size is omitted from some rows. Given values are once, few, many or a class for expanded clones.

abundance: NA; v_gene: TRBV18; d_gene: NA; j_gene: TRBJ2-1; CDR3aa: CASDSGGSYNEQFF; CDR3nt: TGTGCCAGCGACTCAGGAGGGTCCTACAATGAGCAGTTCTTC
abundance: NA; v_gene: TRBV12-3/TRBV12-4; d_gene: NA; j_gene: TRBJ2-7; CDR3aa: CASSTPHSYEQYF; CDR3nt: TGTGCCAGCAGTACCCCTCATTCCTACGAGCAGTACTTC
abundance: NA; v_gene: TRBV5-1; d_gene: NA; j_gene: TRBJ2-7; CDR3aa: CASSFGQGMGEQYF; CDR3nt: TGCGCCAGCAGCTTCGGGCAGGGTATGGGGGAGCAGTACTTC
abundance: NA; v_gene: TRBV5-1; d_gene: NA; j_gene: TRBJ2-1; CDR3aa: CASSLGWERGRGEQFF; CDR3nt: TGCGCCAGCAGCTTGGGATGGGAAAGGGGAAGAGGTGAGCAGTTCTTC
abundance: few; v_gene: TRBV7-9; d_gene: NA; j_gene: TRBJ2-5; CDR3aa: CASSLWGVQETQYF; CDR3nt: TGTGCCAGCAGCTTATGGGGAGTTCAAGAGACCCAGTACTTC
abundance: NA; v_gene: TRBV29-1; d_gene: NA; j_gene: TRBJ2-3; CDR3aa: CSSSTDTQYF; CDR3nt: TGCAGCTCAAGCACAGATACGCAGTATTTT
abundance: NA; v_gene: TRBV12-3/TRBV12-4; d_gene: NA; j_gene: TRBJ1-1; CDR3aa: CASSLEGTNTEAFF; CDR3nt: TGTGCCAGCAGTCTAGAGGGGACGAACACTGAAGCTTTCTTT
abundance: NA; v_gene: TRBV7-9; d_gene: NA; j_gene: TRBJ2-2; CDR3aa: CASRLGPLDTGELFF; CDR3nt: TGTGCCAGCCGACTGGGGCCGCTGGACACCGGGGAGCTGTTTTTT
abundance: few; v_gene: TRBV6-5; d_gene: NA; j_gene: TRBJ2-5; CDR3aa: CASSYQGAQGETQYF; CDR3nt: TGTGCCAGCAGTTATCAGGGCGCGCAGGGAGAGACCCAGTACTTC
abundance: NA; v_gene: TRBV11-2; d_gene: TRBD1; j_gene: TRBJ2-6; CDR3aa: CASSFRGGQGVSGANVLTF; CDR3nt: TGTGCCAGCAGCTTTCGAGGGGGACAGGGGGTTTCTGGGGCCAACGTCCTGACTTTC
abundance: NA; v_gene: TRBV20-1; d_gene: NA; j_gene: TRBJ1-5; CDR3aa: CSAEEAFSNQPQHF; CDR3nt: TGCAGTGCTGAGGAGGCTTTTAGCAATCAGCCCCAGCATTTT
abundance: many; v_gene: TRBV24-1; d_gene: TRBD2; j_gene: TRBJ2-1; CDR3aa: CATSDTGLAGVDEQFF; CDR3nt: TGTGCCACCAGTGACACCGGACTAGCGGGAGTGGATGAGCAGTTCTTC
abundance: NA; v_gene: TRBV4-2; d_gene: TRBD1; j_gene: TRBJ1-6; CDR3aa: CASSQDPGGRNSPLHF; CDR3nt: TGTGCCAGCAGCCAAGATCCAGGGGGGCGAAATTCACCCCTCCACTTT
abundance: few; v_gene: TRBV7-2; d_gene: TRBD1; j_gene: TRBJ1-2; CDR3aa: CASSFGQGAVGYTF; CDR3nt: TGTGCCAGCAGCTTCGGGCAGGGGGCGGTTGGCTACACCTTC
abundance: many; v_gene: TRBV18; d_gene: NA; j_gene: TRBJ2-5; CDR3aa: CASSPNNQETQYF; CDR3nt: TGTGCCAGCTCACCAAACAACCAAGAGACCCAGTACTTC
abundance: few; v_gene: TRBV4-2; d_gene: NA; j_gene: TRBJ1-2; CDR3aa: CASSQDRDYGYTF; CDR3nt: TGTGCCAGCAGCCAAGATAGGGACTATGGCTACACCTTC
abundance: few; v_gene: TRBV4-2; d_gene: TRBD2; j_gene: TRBJ2-3; CDR3aa: CASSPSGTSGRPRTDTQYF; CDR3nt: TGTGCCAGCAGCCCGTCCGGGACTAGCGGGAGGCCCCGCACAGATACGCAGTATTTT
abundance: NA; v_gene: TRBV7-8; d_gene: TRBD2; j_gene: TRBJ2-5; CDR3aa: CASSFGLAGLQETQYF; CDR3nt: TGTGCCAGCAGCTTCGGACTAGCGGGTCTCCAAGAGACCCAGTACTTC
abundance: many; v_gene: TRBV12-3/TRBV12-4; d_gene: NA; j_gene: TRBJ2-2; CDR3aa: CASSPITGELFF; CDR3nt: TGTGCCAGCAGCCCTATCACCGGGGAGCTGTTTTTT
abundance: many; v_gene: TRBV10-3; d_gene: TRBD1; j_gene: TRBJ1-1; CDR3aa: CAISDGRGLRDTEAFF; CDR3nt: TGTGCCATCAGTGATGGGAGGGGGCTTCGAGACACTGAAGCTTTCTTT
abundance: few; v_gene: TRBV5-1; d_gene: NA; j_gene: TRBJ2-5; CDR3aa: CASGGNQETQYF; CDR3nt: TGCGCCAGCGGCGGGAACCAAGAGACCCAGTACTTC
abundance: NA; v_gene: TRBV10-3; d_gene: TRBD1; j_gene: TRBJ2-1; CDR3aa: CAIRDSDRGEQFF; CDR3nt: TGTGCCATCAGGGACTCAGACAGGGGTGAGCAGTTCTTC
abundance: many; v_gene: TRBV12-3/TRBV12-4; d_gene: NA; j_gene: TRBJ2-1; CDR3aa: CASSRTRREQFF; CDR3nt: TGTGCCAGCAGCCGTACCAGGAGAGAGCAGTTCTTC
abundance: NA; v_gene: TRBV4-2; d_gene: NA; j_gene: TRBJ2-3; CDR3aa: CASTQSTGGGTDTQYF; CDR3nt: TGTGCCAGTACCCAATCTACAGGAGGTGGCACAGATACGCAGTATTTT
abundance: few; v_gene: TRBV27; d_gene: NA; j_gene: TRBJ1-6; CDR3aa: CASSLFREDNSPLHF; CDR3nt: TGTGCCAGCAGTTTATTCAGAGAAGATAATTCACCCCTCCACTTT
abundance: NA; v_gene: TRBV25-1; d_gene: TRBD2; j_gene: TRBJ2-1; CDR3aa: CASSELGGGYTEQFF; CDR3nt: TGTGCCAGCAGTGAATTGGGGGGAGGGTACACTGAGCAGTTCTTC
abundance: few; v_gene: TRBV24-1; d_gene: NA; j_gene: TRBJ2-5; CDR3aa: CATSDFPGLGETQYF; CDR3nt: TGTGCCACCAGTGATTTTCCAGGGCTAGGAGAGACCCAGTACTTC
abundance: NA; v_gene: TRBV5-1; d_gene: NA; j_gene: TRBJ1-6; CDR3aa: CASSLAGNNYNSPLHF; CDR3nt: TGCGCCAGCAGCTTGGCCGGGAACAACTATAATTCACCCCTCCACTTT
abundance: NA; v_gene: TRBV4-2; d_gene: TRBD2; j_gene: TRBJ2-2; CDR3aa: CASSPGIGRATGELFF; CDR3nt: TGTGCCAGCAGCCCGGGCATCGGGAGGGCCACCGGGGAGCTGTTTTTT
abundance: NA; v_gene: TRBV20-1; d_gene: NA; j_gene: TRBJ2-1; CDR3aa: CSASRGTGGASGRNEQFF; CDR3nt: TGCAGTGCATCTAGAGGGACAGGGGGTGCTAGCGGGAGGAATGAGCAGTTCTTC
abundance: NA; v_gene: TRBV20-1; d_gene: NA; j_gene: TRBJ2-3; CDR3aa: CSASAGSGNTDTQYF; CDR3nt: TGCAGTGCTAGTGCGGGTTCAGGGAACACAGATACGCAGTATTTT
abundance: few; v_gene: TRBV5-1; d_gene: NA; j_gene: TRBJ2-7; CDR3aa: CASSYRDTRREQYF; CDR3nt: TGCGCCAGCAGCTACCGGGACACCCGACGGGAGCAGTACTTC
abundance: NA; v_gene: TRBV5-6; d_gene: NA; j_gene: TRBJ2-3; CDR3aa: CASSSSGEADTQYF; CDR3nt: TGTGCCAGCAGCTCCTCCGGGGAGGCAGATACGCAGTATTTT
abundance: few; v_gene: TRBV13; d_gene: NA; j_gene: TRBJ1-5; CDR3aa: CASSLGLGSLSNQPQHF; CDR3nt: TGTGCCAGCAGCTTAGGCCTAGGGTCACTGAGCAATCAGCCCCAGCATTTT
abundance: few; v_gene: TRBV7-9; d_gene: NA; j_gene: TRBJ2-1; CDR3aa: CASSLGQGVRDEQFF; CDR3nt: TGTGCCAGCAGCTTAGGGCAGGGTGTCCGCGATGAGCAGTTCTTC
abundance: NA; v_gene: TRBV5-1; d_gene: NA; j_gene: TRBJ2-7; CDR3aa: CASSLKVFYEQYF; CDR3nt: TGCGCCAGCAGCTTAAAAGTGTTCTACGAGCAGTACTTC
abundance: many; v_gene: TRBV5-1; d_gene: NA; j_gene: TRBJ2-2; CDR3aa: CASSLGSSTGELFF; CDR3nt: TGCGCCAGCAGCCTAGGTTCCTCCACCGGGGAGCTGTTTTTT
abundance: few; v_gene: TRBV3-1; d_gene: NA; j_gene: TRBJ1-5; CDR3aa: CASSQGWAKPQHF; CDR3nt: TGTGCCAGCAGCCAAGGGTGGGCTAAGCCCCAGCATTTT
abundance: many; v_gene: TRBV27; d_gene: NA; j_gene: TRBJ1-2; CDR3aa: CASTSLGVNYGYTF; CDR3nt: TGTGCCAGCACCAGCCTTGGGGTTAACTATGGCTACACCTTC
abundance: NA; v_gene: TRBV5-6; d_gene: TRBD2; j_gene: TRBJ2-5; CDR3aa: CASSAGTSVQETQYF; CDR3nt: TGTGCCAGCAGCGCGGGGACTAGCGTTCAAGAGACCCAGTACTTC
abundance: few; v_gene: TRBV5-1; d_gene: NA; j_gene: TRBJ1-1; CDR3aa: CASSLDREGAFF; CDR3nt: TGCGCCAGCAGCTTGGACAGGGAGGGGGCTTTCTTT
abundance: few; v_gene: TRBV30; d_gene: NA; j_gene: TRBJ2-1; CDR3aa: CAWSVAGIRSYNEQFF; CDR3nt: TGTGCCTGGAGTGTAGCAGGGATCCGCTCCTACAATGAGCAGTTCTTC
abundance: few; v_gene: TRBV5-1; d_gene: NA; j_gene: TRBJ1-4; CDR3aa: CASSLPPNEKLFF; CDR3nt: TGCGCCAGCAGCTTGCCGCCTAATGAAAAACTGTTTTTT
abundance: few; v_gene: TRBV12-3/TRBV12-4; d_gene: NA; j_gene: TRBJ1-2; CDR3aa: CASSLPGVEGHTF; CDR3nt: TGTGCCAGCAGTTTACCCGGGGTTGAAGGCCACACCTTC
abundance: few; v_gene: TRBV27; d_gene: NA; j_gene: TRBJ1-6; CDR3aa: CASSLSLGLSSYNSPLHF; CDR3nt: TGTGCCAGCAGTTTATCGTTAGGGCTGAGCTCCTATAATTCACCCCTCCACTTT
abundance: few; v_gene: TRBV5-1; d_gene: NA; j_gene: TRBJ1-2; CDR3aa: CASSGALTNYGYTF; CDR3nt: TGCGCCAGCAGCGGGGCCCTTACTAACTATGGCTACACCTTC